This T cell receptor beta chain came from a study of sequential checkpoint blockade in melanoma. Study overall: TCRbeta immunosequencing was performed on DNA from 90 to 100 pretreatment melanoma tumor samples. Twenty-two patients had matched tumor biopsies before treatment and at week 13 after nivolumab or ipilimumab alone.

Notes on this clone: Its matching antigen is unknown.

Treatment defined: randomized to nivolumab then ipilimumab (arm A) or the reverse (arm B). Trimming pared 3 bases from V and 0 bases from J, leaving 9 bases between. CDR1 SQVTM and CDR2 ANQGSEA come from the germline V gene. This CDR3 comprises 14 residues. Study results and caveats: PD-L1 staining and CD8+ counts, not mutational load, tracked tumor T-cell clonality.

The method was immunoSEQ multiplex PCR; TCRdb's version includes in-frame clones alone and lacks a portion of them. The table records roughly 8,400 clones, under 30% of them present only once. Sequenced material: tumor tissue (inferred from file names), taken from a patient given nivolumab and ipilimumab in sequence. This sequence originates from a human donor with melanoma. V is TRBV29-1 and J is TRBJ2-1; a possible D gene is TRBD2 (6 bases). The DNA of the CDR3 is TGCAGCGTTGAGGAGGGAAGCTCCTACAATGAGCAGTTCTTC. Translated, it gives CSVEEGSSYNEQFF.